These T cell receptor beta chains were read from a single sample in a study of OX40 agonist ivuxolimab in advanced cancers. Sequencing was performed with immunoSEQ multiplex PCR; in TCRdb, only in-frame clones are kept and a portion is missing. Of 90,000 to 100,000 clones listed, 95% to 97% are singletons. The specimen was CD4+ or CD8+ T cells sorted from blood, collected in a trial of the OX40 agonist ivuxolimab. All receptors derive from an adult with an advanced solid tumor such as melanoma, head and neck, liver or kidney cancer. The CDR3 runs from the conserved cysteine through the conserved F or W. The D gene is left open where the match is weak. Not every row has a clone size; where given, it reads once, few, many or a size class.

D: .; J: TRBJ1-4; V: TRBV4-1; size: .; CDR3: CASSQVGASEKLFF; DNA: TGCGCCAGCAGCCAAGTGGGGGCTAGTGAAAAACTGTTTTTT
D: .; J: TRBJ1-3; V: TRBV2; size: .; CDR3: CASTFLDSGNTIYF; DNA: TGTGCCAGCACTTTCCTTGACTCTGGAAACACCATATATTTT
D: TRBD1; J: TRBJ1-4; V: TRBV5-1; size: .; CDR3: CASRSRQGAEKLFF; DNA: TGCGCCAGCAGAAGTCGACAGGGGGCTGAAAAACTGTTTTTT
D: TRBD1; J: TRBJ1-1; V: TRBV25-1; size: .; CDR3: CASSGQGMNTEAFF; DNA: TGTGCCAGCAGTGGACAGGGGATGAACACTGAAGCTTTCTTT
D: .; J: TRBJ2-7; V: TRBV27; size: .; CDR3: CASSLGDGAGEQYF; DNA: TGTGCCAGCAGTTTGGGGGATGGCGCGGGAGAGCAGTACTTC
D: TRBD1; J: TRBJ1-1; V: TRBV9; size: .; CDR3: CASSVGQGAKAEAFF; DNA: TGTGCCAGCAGCGTTGGACAGGGGGCGAAGGCGGAAGCTTTCTTT
D: TRBD1; J: TRBJ1-5; V: TRBV15; size: once; CDR3: CATSLAGGQGGRNQPQHF; DNA: TGTGCCACCAGCCTCGCGGGAGGACAGGGAGGACGCAATCAGCCCCAGCATTTT
D: TRBD1; J: TRBJ2-3; V: TRBV27; size: .; CDR3: CASSPAMGQGFTDTQYF; DNA: TGTGCCAGCAGTCCGGCGATGGGACAGGGGTTCACAGATACGCAGTATTTT
D: .; J: TRBJ1-1; V: TRBV19; size: .; CDR3: CASSNNHGGQIGEAFF; DNA: TGTGCCAGTAGCAACAATCACGGGGGGCAGATAGGGGAAGCTTTCTTT
D: .; J: TRBJ2-7; V: TRBV7-9; size: .; CDR3: CASSYRTEGGAYEQYF; DNA: TGTGCCAGCAGCTATCGAACGGAAGGGGGGGCTTACGAGCAGTACTTC
D: TRBD1; J: TRBJ1-2; V: TRBV7-8; size: .; CDR3: CASSPGDSYYGYTF; DNA: TGTGCCAGCAGCCCAGGGGACAGCTACTATGGCTACACCTTC
D: .; J: TRBJ1-3; V: TRBV27; size: once; CDR3: CASSLSVPGNTIYF; DNA: TGTGCCAGCAGTTTGAGCGTGCCTGGAAACACCATATATTTT
D: .; J: TRBJ2-6; V: TRBV6-1; size: once; CDR3: CASRLLHGGANVLTF; DNA: TGTGCCAGCAGACTTTTGCACGGCGGGGCCAACGTCCTGACTTTC
D: .; J: TRBJ2-7; V: TRBV28; size: .; CDR3: CASSPLFRTEAYEQYF; DNA: TGTGCCAGCAGTCCATTATTCCGGACAGAAGCTTACGAGCAGTACTTC
D: .; J: TRBJ1-6; V: TRBV27; size: .; CDR3: CASSTVKDGMSSYNSPLHF; DNA: TGTGCCAGCAGTACCGTGAAGGATGGCATGAGCTCCTATAATTCACCCCTCCACTTT
D: .; J: TRBJ1-1; V: TRBV7-8; size: .; CDR3: CASSRRMNTEAFF; DNA: TGTGCCAGCAGCCGCAGAATGAACACTGAAGCTTTCTTT